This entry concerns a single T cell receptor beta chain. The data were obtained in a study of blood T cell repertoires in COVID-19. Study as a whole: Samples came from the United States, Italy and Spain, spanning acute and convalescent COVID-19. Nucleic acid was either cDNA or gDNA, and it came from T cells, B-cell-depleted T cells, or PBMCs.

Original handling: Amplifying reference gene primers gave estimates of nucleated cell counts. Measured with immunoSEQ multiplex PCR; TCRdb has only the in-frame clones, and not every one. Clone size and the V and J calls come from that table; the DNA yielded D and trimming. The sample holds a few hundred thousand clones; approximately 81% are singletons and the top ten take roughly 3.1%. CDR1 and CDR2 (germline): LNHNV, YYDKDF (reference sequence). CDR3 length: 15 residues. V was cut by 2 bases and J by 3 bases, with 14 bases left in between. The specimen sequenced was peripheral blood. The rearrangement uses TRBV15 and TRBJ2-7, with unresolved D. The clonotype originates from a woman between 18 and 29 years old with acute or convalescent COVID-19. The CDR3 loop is CATSRHTTGDYEQYF. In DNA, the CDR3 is TGTGCCACCAGCAGACATACTACCGGAGACTACGAGCAGTACTTC.